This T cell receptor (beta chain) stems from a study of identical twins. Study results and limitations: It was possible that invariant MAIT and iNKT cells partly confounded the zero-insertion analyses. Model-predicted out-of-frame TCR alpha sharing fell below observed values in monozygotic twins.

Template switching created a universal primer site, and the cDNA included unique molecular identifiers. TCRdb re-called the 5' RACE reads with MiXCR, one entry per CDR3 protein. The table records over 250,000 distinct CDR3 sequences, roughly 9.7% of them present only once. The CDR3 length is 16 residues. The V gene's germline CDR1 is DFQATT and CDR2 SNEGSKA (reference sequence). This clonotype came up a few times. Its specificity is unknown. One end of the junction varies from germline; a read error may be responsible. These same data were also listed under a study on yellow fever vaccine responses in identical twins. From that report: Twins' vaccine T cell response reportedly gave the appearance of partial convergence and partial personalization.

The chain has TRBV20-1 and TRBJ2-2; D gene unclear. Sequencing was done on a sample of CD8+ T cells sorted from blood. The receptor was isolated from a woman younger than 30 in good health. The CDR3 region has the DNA TGCTGTGCTAGAGGCGACTTCGCCCTGAACACCGGGGAGCTGTTTTTT. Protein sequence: CCARGDFALNTGELFF.